The 4 T cell receptor beta chains listed next were all sequenced from one sample in a study of cytomegalovirus exposure and HLA in healthy donors. In the PCR, 60 Vbeta and 13 Jbeta primers were used. Clones were read by immunoSEQ multiplex PCR, and TCRdb kept only the in-frame ones, dropping some. The sample has about 110,000 clones; around 83% are singletons. Sequencing was carried out using PBMCs. The source is a woman aged 55 to 70 in good health and CMV-seropositive.

This clone was observed a few times. The CDR3 sequence: CASSPSRPSSGELFF. In nucleotides, the CDR3 is TGTGCCAGCAGTCCATCCAGGCCATCGTCCGGGGAGCTGTTTTTT. The J gene is TRBJ2-2, the V gene TRBV5-4; D gene uncertain. The germline V gene has CDR1 SGHNT and CDR2 YYREEE (reference sequence). V gave up 5 bases and J gave up 6 bases, with 17 bases separating them. The CDR3 runs to 15 residues.

V gene TRBV30 combines with J gene TRBJ1-2; 9 bases fit TRBD1. Per the germline V gene, CDR1 is GTSNPN and CDR2 is SVGIG (reference sequence). With V trimmed by 0 bases and J by 3 bases, 11 bases remained unmatched. This CDR3 region has 17 residues. CDR3 residues: CAWSVGGLTGGHYGYTF. DNA of the CDR3: TGTGCCTGGAGTGTGGGCGGGTTGACAGGGGGGCACTATGGCTACACCTTC.

This chain links TRBV9 with TRBJ1-4; TRBD1 matches at 8 bases. Germline V gene data show CDR1 as SGDLS and CDR2 as YYNGEE. The V gene end was trimmed by 4 bases and the J gene end by 15 bases; junction bases not matched to a gene: 14. The CDR3 spans 14 residues. The CDR3 DNA reads as TGTGCCAGCAGCATCACAGGGACAGGTCCCAAGATGTTTTTT. Translating gives CASSITGTGPKMFF.

The chain combines TRBV5-1 with TRBJ2-5; 9 positions match TRBD2. CDR3 length: 18 amino acids. Germline CDR1 is SGHRS and CDR2 is YFSETQ. Trimming removed 4 bases from V and 2 bases from J; junction bases left unmatched: 15. Written as DNA, the CDR3 is TGCGCCAGCAGCCTGGGGCCCCCTAGCGGGATCTTTCAAGAGACCCAGTACTTC. This gives the protein CASSLGPPSGIFQETQYF.